The 16 T cell receptor beta chains below were found in one sample sequenced in a study of control samples from healthy donors and cancer patients. This table comes from immunoSEQ multiplex PCR, and its TCRdb copy is limited to in-frame clones, with some not included. The sample carries about 190,000 clones, 91% recorded once. The sequencing input was blood. All receptors derive from a man under 40 in good health.

This chain connects TRBV19 to TRBJ2-7, with D perhaps matching TRBD1 (6 bases). V gave up 7 bases and J gave up 3 bases, with 13 bases separating them. This CDR3 has 13 residues. CDR1 and CDR2 from the germline V gene are LNHDA and SQIVND (reference sequence). CDR3 nucleotides: TGTGCCAGTAATAGAGGGGGTGACTACGAGCAGTACTTC. It yields the protein CASNRGGDYEQYF. Together with reference TRBV19 and TRBJ2-7, the CDR3 gives the full variable domain: DGGITQSPKYLFRKEGQNVTLSCEQNLNHDAMYWYRQDPGQGLRLIYYSQIVNDFQKGDIAEGYSVSREKKESFPLTVTSAQKNPTAFYLCASNRGGDYEQYFGPGTRLTVT.

A note on this clone: This sample also contains other DNA sequences that code for the same CDR3. The chain combines TRBV11-2 with TRBJ2-2, with D possibly matching TRBD2 (7 bases). Trimming cost V 3 bases and J 7 bases, with 18 bases left between them. The CDR3 runs 16 residues. Per germline, CDR1 SGHAT and CDR2 FQNNGV. CDR3 residues: CASSFRGRGGDGELFF. CDR3 in DNA: TGTGCCAGCAGCTTCAGGGGTAGGGGAGGGGACGGGGAGCTGTTTTTT.

Here the CDR3 DNA reads TGCAGCGCAAGCGGGGTCCACCGGATCGAACAGTTCTTC. It specifies CSASGVHRIEQFF. The chain employs TRBV29-1 and TRBJ2-1; 7 bases align to TRBD2. Germline loops: CDR1 SQVTM, CDR2 ANQGSEA. J lost 13 bases, V lost 7 bases, and 16 bases had no gene match. There are 13 residues in the CDR3.

In this sample, this clone turned up once. This chain joins TRBV2 and TRBJ1-6; D possibly corresponds to TRBD1 (6 bases). Germline values: CDR1 SNHLY, CDR2 FYNNEI. V gave up 5 bases and J gave up 10 bases, with 18 bases separating them. The CDR3 covers 15 residues. The CDR3 DNA follows: TGTGCCAGCAGTTTACAGGACAGTCGGCAATCACCCCTCCACTTT. This sequence encodes CASSLQDSRQSPLHF.

This clone was picked up a small number of times. V usage is TRBV5-1 and J usage is TRBJ1-1; the D gene is possibly TRBD1 (5 bases). Trimming pared 4 bases from V and 2 bases from J, leaving 12 bases between. Germline assignment: CDR1 SGHRS and CDR2 YFSETQ. CDR3 length: 14 amino acids. The CDR3 is CASSPTVTNTEAFF. In DNA form, the CDR3 reads TGCGCCAGCAGCCCGACAGTTACCAACACTGAAGCTTTCTTT.

The count of this clone is one. Here the CDR3 DNA reads TGTGCCAGTAGTACAACGGGACAGGGGAGCGACGAGCAGTACTTC. Translated: CASSTTGQGSDEQYF. This sequence joins TRBV19 and TRBJ2-7, with TRBD1 matching over 10 bases. The V gene's germline CDR1 is LNHDA and CDR2 SQIVND (reference sequence). Trimming took 4 bases from V and 5 from J; bases not matched to a gene: 8. CDR3 size: 15 residues.

This chain links TRBV5-5 with TRBJ2-4; D possibly corresponds to TRBD1 (6 bases). V dropped 1 base and J dropped 2 bases, with 16 bases sitting between them. There are 17 residues in the CDR3. CDR1 is SGHKS, CDR2 YYEKEE, per germline (reference sequence). The CDR3 DNA is TGTGCCAGCAGCTTGCTCCCGACAGGAGTCACCAAAAACATTCAGTACTTC. It encodes CASSLLPTGVTKNIQYF.

This chain connects TRBV15 to TRBJ2-2; 9 nucleotides line up with TRBD1. Germline CDR1 reads LNHNV; CDR2 reads YYDKDF (reference sequence). The ends lost 2 bases at V and 5 bases at J; junction bases unmatched: 3. The CDR3 is 15 residues long. The CDR3 region is CATSRLGTGTGELFF. In DNA, the CDR3 is TGTGCCACCAGCAGACTAGGGACAGGGACCGGGGAGCTGTTTTTT.

The chain couples TRBV4-1 to TRBJ2-1; no reliable D call. The germline V and J ends were trimmed by 0 bases and 4 bases, with 13 bases remaining between them. The CDR3 contains 16 residues. Per germline, CDR1 MGHRA and CDR2 YSYEKL. The CDR3 sequence: CASSQDLVLGYNEQFF. The DNA for the CDR3 is TGCGCCAGCAGCCAAGATCTCGTGTTGGGATACAATGAGCAGTTCTTC.

V gene TRBV4-1 combines with J gene TRBJ2-2; D perhaps matches TRBD2 (6 bases). The CDR3 runs 15 residues. Trimming shortened V by 1 base and J by 5 bases, and 11 bases separated the two germline ends. From germline, CDR1 is MGHRA and CDR2 YSYEKL. The CDR3 DNA reads TGCGCCAGCAGCCAAGGTCGAGGACTAACCGGGGAGCTGTTTTTT. Protein product: CASSQGRGLTGELFF.

This rearrangement joins TRBV11-2 to TRBJ2-7; D is unresolved. The CDR3 consists of 11 residues. Germline loops: CDR1 SGHAT, CDR2 FQNNGV. The V gene lost 5 bases and the J gene lost 3 bases, with 5 bases spanning the gap. CDR3 DNA: TGTGCCAGCAGCCCATTCTACGAGCAGTACTTC. It is translated as CASSPFYEQYF.

The CDR3 region is CASSIRVTNTEAFF. DNA for the CDR3: TGTGCCAGCAGCATCAGGGTAACGAACACTGAAGCTTTCTTT. This chain uses TRBV3-1 (or the pseudogene TRBV3-2) with TRBJ1-1, with a possible D match to TRBD1 (5 bases). Trimming removed 5 bases at V and 1 base at J, with 11 bases between. CDR3 length equals 14 residues. Germline-derived CDR1 and CDR2 are LGHDT and YNNKEL (reference sequence).

V is TRBV19 and J is TRBJ1-5, with D hard to call. Germline CDR1 is LNHDA and CDR2 is SQIVND (reference sequence). The CDR3 has 15 residues. V was trimmed by 4 bases and J by 0 bases, leaving 10 bases between them. The chain's CDR3 is CASSTGRYSNQPQHF. CDR3 sequence (DNA): TGTGCCAGTAGTACCGGACGGTATAGCAATCAGCCCCAGCATTTT.

The chain couples TRBV6-5 to TRBJ1-5, with TRBD1 matching over 8 bases. The CDR3 length is 14 residues. Germline V gene sequence: CDR1 MNHEY, CDR2 SVGAGI. Trimming took 5 bases from V and 3 from J; bases not matched to a gene: 3. CDR3 residues: CASSTTGVNQPQHF. In DNA form, the CDR3 reads TGTGCCAGCAGTACGACAGGGGTCAATCAGCCCCAGCATTTT.

This clone came up a few times. The V gene is TRBV5-1, the J gene TRBJ2-2; no definite D call. V lost 7 bases and J 1 base, leaving 8 bases between the germline ends. Germline V lookup: CDR1 SGHRS, CDR2 YFSETQ. This CDR3 is 13 amino acids long. The CDR3 coding sequence is TGCGCCAGCCGGGCGTTGAACACCGGGGAGCTGTTTTTT. Its protein product is CASRALNTGELFF.

In its sample, this clone was seen a few times. This rearrangement joins TRBV27 to TRBJ1-6; TRBD1 is a possible D gene (6 bases). CDR1 and CDR2 (germline): MNHEY, SMNVEV (reference sequence). The CDR3 totals 17 residues. V was shortened by 0 bases and J by 10 bases, with 19 bases between the two germline ends. The CDR3 DNA sequence: TGTGCCAGCAGTTTATCGATAATAGGGGGGGATGAATCACCCCTCCACTTT. It specifies CASSLSIIGGDESPLHF.